These 32 T cell receptor beta chains came from one sample sequenced in a study of vaccination effects on CD4 cells after COVID-19. Assay: immunoSEQ multiplex PCR; the TCRdb copy retains only in-frame clones and omits some. The sample includes roughly 50,000 clones, around 85% of them seen just once. The antigens of these receptors remain unknown. Expansion with viral peptide pools was applied to antigen-specific CD4+ T cells by the ViraFEST assay prior to sequencing. The culture ran for approximately 10 days, and then CD4+ T cells were isolated. The sample was CD4+ T cells from PBMCs cultured with HCoV-229E spike peptides, taken before COVID-19 vaccination. These receptors were taken from a human donor who received a COVID-19 vaccine.

The rearrangement uses TRBV5-6 and TRBJ1-1; D gene ambiguous. The CDR3 has 15 amino acids. Trimming removed 2 bases from V and 0 bases from J, with 11 bases in between. Per the germline V gene, CDR1 is SGHDT and CDR2 is YYEEEE. CDR3 sequence reads: CASSLLAQLNTEAFF. The CDR3 bases are TGTGCCAGCAGCTTATTGGCTCAGCTGAACACTGAAGCTTTCTTT.

CDR3 loop: CASSMDTRRINSPLHF. CDR3 sequence (DNA): TGTGCCAGTAGTATGGATACGAGACGGATCAATTCACCCCTCCACTTT. The chain joins TRBV19 to TRBJ1-6; D is unresolved. V lost 3 bases to trimming and J lost 7 bases, with 16 bases between them. Germline V lookup: CDR1 LNHDA, CDR2 SQIVND (reference sequence). The CDR3 loop spans 16 amino acids.

V gene TRBV9 combines with J gene TRBJ2-2, with 10 bases identical to TRBD1. Germline lookup yields CDR1 SGDLS and CDR2 YYNGEE. This CDR3 region has 16 residues. V lost 3 bases to trimming and J lost 6 bases; unmatched junction nucleotides: 8. This chain's CDR3 is CASSAGTGVLSGELFF. DNA for the CDR3: TGTGCCAGCAGCGCCGGGACAGGGGTTTTGTCCGGGGAGCTGTTTTTT. Full variable domain (rest looked up from reference TRBV9 and TRBJ2-2): DSGVTQTPKHLITATGQRVTLRCSPRSGDLSVYWYQQSLDQGLQFLIQYYNGEERAKGNILERFSAQQFPDLHSELNLSSLELGDSALYFCASSAGTGVLSGELFFGEGSRLTVL.

This clone was seen a handful of times. This chain links TRBV6-5 with TRBJ2-2; D is unclear. Trimming took off 4 bases at V and 8 bases at J, with 17 bases between the two ends. The CDR3 has 15 residues. Per the germline V gene, CDR1 is MNHEY and CDR2 is SVGAGI. For the CDR3, the DNA is TGTGCCAGCAGTTCCCCGATTGATCCTCGTGGGGAGCTGTTTTTT. It codes for CASSSPIDPRGELFF.

V and J are TRBV6-4 and TRBJ2-1; D is ambiguous. Trimming took 3 bases from V and 6 from J, leaving 9 bases between them. Germline V gene lookup returns CDR1 MRHNA and CDR2 SNTAGT. There are 13 residues in the CDR3. The CDR3 DNA reads TGTGCCAGCAGTGATACACGGATCAATGAGCAGTTCTTC. It specifies CASSDTRINEQFF.

V usage is TRBV5-1 and J usage is TRBJ2-1; 11 bases are shared with TRBD2. V shed 4 bases, J shed 5 bases, and the junction held 11 bases outside the gene matches. The CDR3 has 17 residues. CDR1 is SGHRS and CDR2 is YFSETQ in the germline V gene. The CDR3 nucleotides read TGCGCCAGCAGCGGGTCTAGGGTAGCGGGGGGGCACAATGAGCAGTTCTTC. This codes for CASSGSRVAGGHNEQFF.

This chain links TRBV7-9 with TRBJ1-1, with D possibly TRBD1 on 5 matching bases. The germline V gene has CDR1 SEHNR and CDR2 FQNEAQ (reference sequence). The CDR3 has 12 residues. Deletions cut 7 bases from V and 4 bases from J, with 10 bases between. This chain's CDR3 is CASNKGFTEAFF. DNA of the CDR3: TGTGCCAGCAACAAGGGGTTCACTGAAGCTTTCTTT.

The V gene is TRBV3-1 (or the pseudogene TRBV3-2), the J gene TRBJ2-6; no definite D call. The V end lost 5 bases, the J end lost 0 bases, and 20 bases lay between the germline ends. There are 19 residues in the CDR3. The germline gives CDR1 LGHDT, CDR2 YNNKEL (reference sequence). The CDR3 is CASSLPGLPWGSGANVLTF. The DNA for the CDR3 is TGTGCCAGCAGCTTACCCGGGCTACCCTGGGGCTCTGGGGCCAACGTCCTGACTTTC.

The chain joins TRBV6-4 to TRBJ2-2, with D possibly being TRBD2 (6 bases). Trimming took 5 bases from V and 6 from J, leaving 13 bases between them. The CDR3 totals 14 residues. Germline lookup yields CDR1 MRHNA and CDR2 SNTAGT. CDR3 protein: CASSPLAIAGELFF. CDR3 nucleotide sequence: TGTGCCAGCAGTCCACTAGCCATCGCCGGGGAGCTGTTTTTT.

This chain joins TRBV6-5 and TRBJ2-7; 10 bases line up with TRBD1. CDR1 MNHEY and CDR2 SVGAGI come from the germline V gene. This CDR3 contains 12 residues. V was pared by 10 bases and J by 2 bases, with 2 bases of the junction left unmatched. The CDR3 spells CATGQGAYEQYV. CDR3 nucleotides: TGTGCCACCGGACAGGGGGCCTACGAGCAGTACGTC.

This chain connects TRBV6-5 to TRBJ1-4; 11 bases agree with TRBD1. Germline V gene sequence: CDR1 MNHEY, CDR2 SVGAGI. Trimming took 6 bases from V and 7 from J; bases not matched to a gene: 7. There are 15 residues in the CDR3. In DNA, the CDR3 is TGTGCCAGCAGAACGTCGGGACAGGGGGTTGAAAAACTGTTTTTT. As protein: CASRTSGQGVEKLFF.

The chain joins TRBV24-1 to TRBJ2-1, with no clear D. The germline gives CDR1 KGHDR, CDR2 SFDVKD. The V and J ends lost 5 bases and 5 bases respectively, with 15 bases between them. This CDR3 has 15 residues. This chain's CDR3 is CATSADGRSHNEQFF. The CDR3 DNA reads TGTGCCACCAGTGCGGACGGCCGATCACACAATGAGCAGTTCTTC.

The V call is TRBV10-3, the J call TRBJ2-5; a possible D gene is TRBD2 (6 bases). Germline lookup yields CDR1 ENHRY and CDR2 SYGVKD. The CDR3 runs to 12 residues. Between the trimmed V and J ends, which lost 8 bases and 5 bases, there was a span of 12 bases. This CDR3 reads CAIGRLGETQYF. The CDR3 nucleotides read TGTGCCATCGGGAGACTAGGGGAGACCCAGTACTTC.

A few counts support this clone. CDR3 DNA: TGTGCCAGCAGTCCAAAAAAGGGGGGGGGCTACACCTTC. Translating gives CASSPKKGGGYTF. The chain has TRBV6-5 and TRBJ1-2, with D possibly being TRBD1 (6 bases). The CDR3 contains 13 residues. V was pared by 5 bases and J by 8 bases, with 15 bases between. From germline, CDR1 is MNHEY and CDR2 SVGAGI.

The chain combines TRBV6-5 with TRBJ2-5, with D perhaps matching TRBD1 (7 bases). The CDR3 spans 15 residues. Germline lookup yields CDR1 MNHEY and CDR2 SVGAGI. V dropped 4 bases and J dropped 2 bases, with 14 bases sitting between them. The CDR3 is CASSLGGGLQETQYF. The CDR3 DNA is TGTGCCAGCAGTTTAGGAGGGGGCCTACAAGAGACCCAGTACTTC.

This clone was detected a few times. The chain has TRBV4-1 and TRBJ1-5; a weak D match, TRBD1 (6 bases). Germline values: CDR1 MGHRA, CDR2 YSYEKL. CDR3 length equals 16 residues. V was cut by 4 bases and J by 3 bases, with 16 bases left in between. The CDR3 DNA reads as TGCGCCAGCAGCCCGAGGACAGAGTCATTCAATCAGCCCCAGCATTTT. Protein: CASSPRTESFNQPQHF.

The chain has TRBV6-5 and TRBJ2-1, with D possibly TRBD2 on 5 matching bases. Trimming removed 2 bases from V and 4 bases from J, with 12 bases in between. The CDR3 runs 15 residues. The V gene's germline CDR1 is MNHEY and CDR2 SVGAGI. CDR3 DNA sequence: TGTGCCAGCAGTTACATAGGACTGGCTTACAATGAGCAGTTCTTC. Protein: CASSYIGLAYNEQFF.

V and J are TRBV3-1 (or the pseudogene TRBV3-2) and TRBJ2-1; tentatively, D is TRBD2 (6 bases). The ends were cut back, 0 bases at V and 4 bases at J, with 7 bases in the middle. Germline V CDR1 and CDR2: LGHDT, YNNKEL (reference sequence). This CDR3 is built from 14 residues. CDR3 nucleotides: TGTGCCAGCAGCCAAGATGGGGGGTACAATGAGCAGTTCTTC. Translating it yields CASSQDGGYNEQFF.

The chain combines TRBV19 with TRBJ1-1, with 7 bases matching TRBD1. Germline V CDR1 and CDR2: LNHDA, SQIVND (reference sequence). Unmatched junction bases numbered 11, after V lost 7 bases and J lost 0 bases. CDR3 size: 16 residues. This chain's CDR3 is CASTKWAGGMNTEAFF. CDR3 DNA sequence: TGTGCCAGTACCAAATGGGCAGGGGGAATGAACACTGAAGCTTTCTTT.

V gene TRBV7-3 combines with J gene TRBJ2-3; D might be TRBD1 (7 bases). This CDR3 is 15 amino acids long. Looked up from germline, CDR1 is SGHTA and CDR2 is FQGTGA. V lost 5 bases and J lost 5, with 17 bases in between. The CDR3 nucleotides read TGTGCCAGCAGCCTTCAGGGGGGAGGTGAAGATACGCAGTATTTT. This sequence encodes CASSLQGGGEDTQYF.

The chain couples TRBV6-4 to TRBJ1-2; D possibly corresponds to TRBD1 (5 bases). V dropped 6 bases and J dropped 2 bases, with 10 bases sitting between them. Germline V lookup: CDR1 MRHNA, CDR2 SNTAGT. The CDR3 has 13 residues. The CDR3 region is CASRRGGNYGYTF. For the CDR3, the DNA is TGTGCCAGCAGGAGGGGAGGCAACTATGGCTACACCTTC.

This chain links TRBV2 with TRBJ2-2; no clear D. V was trimmed by 10 bases and J by 2 bases, leaving 11 bases between them. Germline CDR1 reads SNHLY; CDR2 reads FYNNEI. The CDR3 is 13 amino acids. The CDR3 nucleotides read TGTGCCACCGGTGGGGTAAACACCGGGGAGCTGTTTTTT. It codes for CATGGVNTGELFF.

The V gene is TRBV7-9, the J gene TRBJ1-1; D might be TRBD1 (6 bases). Germline V gene lookup returns CDR1 SEHNR and CDR2 FQNEAQ (reference sequence). The CDR3 extends over 14 amino acids. With 1 base removed from V and 1 base from J, the gap between germline ends came to 7 bases. For the CDR3, the DNA is TGTGCCAGCAGCTTAGTACAGGGGAACACTGAAGCTTTCTTT. This sequence encodes CASSLVQGNTEAFF.

The chain uses TRBV2 and TRBJ2-7; D is uncertain. This CDR3 region has 12 residues. Trimming cost V 3 bases and J 2 bases, with 5 bases left between them. Germline values: CDR1 SNHLY, CDR2 FYNNEI. The CDR3 here is CASSDMTYEQYV. CDR3 nucleotides: TGTGCCAGCAGTGATATGACCTACGAGCAGTACGTC.

The V gene is TRBV3-1 (or the pseudogene TRBV3-2), the J gene TRBJ2-7; TRBD2 might be the D (5 bases). V lost 8 bases and J 2 bases, leaving 7 bases between the germline ends. CDR1 and CDR2 from the germline V gene are LGHDT and YNNKEL (reference sequence). The CDR3 loop spans 11 amino acids. The CDR3 DNA is TGTGCCAGCCAACTAGCCTACGAGCAGTACGTC. Its translation is CASQLAYEQYV.

This clone was recorded only once. The gene calls are TRBV6-6 and TRBJ2-4; D is perhaps TRBD2 (6 bases). The CDR3 has 16 amino acids. Germline assignment: CDR1 MNHNY and CDR2 SVGAGI (reference sequence). Trimming removed 5 bases from V and 0 bases from J, with 14 bases in between. The CDR3 DNA is TGTGCCAGCAGTCACACGGCGGGGCTAGCCAAAAACATTCAGTACTTC. Its translation: CASSHTAGLAKNIQYF.

The chain couples TRBV21-1 to TRBJ1-5; the table gives TRBD1 as D, unverified against the DNA. TRBV21-1 is assigned pseudogene status. The CDR3 runs 14 residues. The CDR3 DNA reads TGTGCCACCACACAGATCATTAGCAATCAGCCCCAGCATTTT. Protein product: CATTQIISNQPQHF.

The J gene is TRBJ2-3, the V gene TRBV5-1; D call uncertain. The V end was cut by 0 bases, the J end by 0 bases, with 5 bases between. The CDR3 contains 14 residues. CDR1 is SGHRS, CDR2 YFSETQ, per germline. CDR3 in DNA: TGCGCCAGCAGCTTGGCGGACAGCACAGATACGCAGTATTTT. It encodes CASSLADSTDTQYF.

CDR3 residues: CASSLMVAGAQETQYF. Here the CDR3 DNA reads TGCGCCAGCAGCTTGATGGTAGCGGGGGCCCAAGAGACCCAGTACTTC. The rearrangement links TRBV5-1 to TRBJ2-5, with 9 bases aligning to TRBD2. Germline loops: CDR1 SGHRS, CDR2 YFSETQ. V shed 1 base, J shed 1 base, and the junction held 5 bases outside the gene matches. The CDR3 consists of 16 residues. The full variable domain, completed using reference TRBV5-1 and TRBJ2-5, is KAGVTQTPRYLIKTRGQQVTLSCSPISGHRSVSWYQQTPGQGLQFLFEYFSETQRNKGNFPGRFSGRQFSNSRSEMNVSTLELGDSALYLCASSLMVAGAQETQYFGPGTRLLVL.

The gene calls are TRBV18 and TRBJ1-2; D is uncertain. The germline CDR1 and CDR2 sequences are KGHSH and LQKENI. CDR3 length: 17 residues. Deletions cut 5 bases from V and 0 bases from J, with 19 bases between. This CDR3 is CASSTETPTTTNYGYTF. The DNA for the CDR3 is TGTGCCAGCTCAACAGAGACCCCCACCACCACTAACTATGGCTACACCTTC.

The rearrangement joins TRBV24-1 to TRBJ2-3; D assignment may be TRBD1 or TRBD2 (5 bases each). V was clipped by 4 bases and J by 9 bases, with 13 bases between them. In germline, CDR1 is KGHDR, CDR2 SFDVKD. CDR3 length: 13 amino acids. CDR3 protein: CATSEGDRGTQYF. CDR3 nucleotide sequence: TGTGCCACCAGTGAGGGGGACCGCGGGACGCAGTATTTT.

The chain links TRBV5-1 to TRBJ2-5; possible D gene TRBD1, 6 bases. Trimming left V 4 bases short and J 1 base short, with 8 bases between. CDR1 SGHRS and CDR2 YFSETQ come from the germline V gene. The CDR3 loop spans 13 amino acids. In nucleotides, the CDR3 is TGCGCCAGCAGCGTACAGGGCCAAGAGACCCAGTACTTC. Its translation: CASSVQGQETQYF.